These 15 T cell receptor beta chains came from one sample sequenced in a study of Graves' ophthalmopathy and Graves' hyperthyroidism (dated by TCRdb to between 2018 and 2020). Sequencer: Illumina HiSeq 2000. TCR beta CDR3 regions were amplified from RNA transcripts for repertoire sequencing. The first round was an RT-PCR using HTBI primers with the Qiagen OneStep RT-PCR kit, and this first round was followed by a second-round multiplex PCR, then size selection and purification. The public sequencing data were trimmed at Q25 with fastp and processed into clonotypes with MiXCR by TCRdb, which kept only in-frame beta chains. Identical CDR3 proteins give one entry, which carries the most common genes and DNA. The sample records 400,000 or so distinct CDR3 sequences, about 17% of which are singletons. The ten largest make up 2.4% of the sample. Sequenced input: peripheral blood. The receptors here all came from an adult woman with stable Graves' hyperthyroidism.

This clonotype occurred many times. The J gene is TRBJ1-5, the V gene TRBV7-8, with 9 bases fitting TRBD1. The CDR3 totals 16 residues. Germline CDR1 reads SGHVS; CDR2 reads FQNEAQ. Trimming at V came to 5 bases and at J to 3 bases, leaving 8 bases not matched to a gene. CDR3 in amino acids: CASSPPGQGINQPQHF. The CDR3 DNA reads TGTGCCAGCAGCCCCCCGGGACAGGGCATCAATCAGCCCCAGCATTTT.

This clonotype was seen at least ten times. Here the CDR3 reads CSAISGGETQYF. The CDR3 nucleotides read TGCAGTGCTATTTCGGGAGGAGAGACCCAGTACTTC. V usage is TRBV20-1 and J usage is TRBJ2-5, with TRBD2 matching 7 bases. The CDR3 extends over 12 amino acids. CDR1 is DFQATT, CDR2 SNEGSKA, per germline (reference sequence). The trim removed 4 bases at V and 4 bases at J, leaving 3 bases unmatched.

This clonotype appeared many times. The CDR3 nucleotides are TGCAGTGCTAGAGATCCGAGGGAGGGCCAAGAGACCCAGTACTTC. It encodes CSARDPREGQETQYF. The chain combines TRBV20-1 with TRBJ2-5; TRBD2 matches 7 bases. J was trimmed by 1 base and V by 0 bases; bases with no gene match: 5. The CDR3 is made up of 15 amino acids. The germline gives CDR1 DFQATT, CDR2 SNEGSKA (reference sequence).

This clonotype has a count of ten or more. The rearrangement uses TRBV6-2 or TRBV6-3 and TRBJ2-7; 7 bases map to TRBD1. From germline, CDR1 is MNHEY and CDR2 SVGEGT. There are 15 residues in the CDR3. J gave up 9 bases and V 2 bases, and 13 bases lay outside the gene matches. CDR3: CASSYVWTGRGGQYF. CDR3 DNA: TGTGCCAGCAGTTACGTCTGGACAGGTCGTGGCGGGCAGTACTTC.

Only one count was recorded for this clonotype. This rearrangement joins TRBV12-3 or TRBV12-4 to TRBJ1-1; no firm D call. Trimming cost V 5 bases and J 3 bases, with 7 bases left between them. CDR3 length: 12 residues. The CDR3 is CASSHTYTEAFF. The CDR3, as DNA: TGTGCCAGCAGTCACACGTACACTGAAGCTTTCTTT.

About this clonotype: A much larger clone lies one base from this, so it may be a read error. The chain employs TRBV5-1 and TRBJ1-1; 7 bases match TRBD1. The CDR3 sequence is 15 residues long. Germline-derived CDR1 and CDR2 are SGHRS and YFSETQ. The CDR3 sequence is CASSLDRGRPTEACF. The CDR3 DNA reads TGCGCCAGCAGCTTGGACAGGGGAAGACCCACTGAAGCTTGCTTT.

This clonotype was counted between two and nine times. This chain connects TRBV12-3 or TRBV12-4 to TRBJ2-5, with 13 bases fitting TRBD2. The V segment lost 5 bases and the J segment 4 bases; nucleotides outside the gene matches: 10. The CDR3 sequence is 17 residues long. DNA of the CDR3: TGTGCCAGCAGTCTTGGGACTAGCGGGATACTGGGAGAGACCCAGTACTTC. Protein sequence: CASSLGTSGILGETQYF.

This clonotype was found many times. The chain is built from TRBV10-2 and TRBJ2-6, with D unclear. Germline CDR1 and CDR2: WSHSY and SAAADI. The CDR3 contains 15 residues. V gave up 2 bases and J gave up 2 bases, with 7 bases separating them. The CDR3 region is CASSEGRTGANVLTF. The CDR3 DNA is TGCGCCAGCAGTGAGGGTAGGACTGGGGCCAACGTCCTGACTTTC.

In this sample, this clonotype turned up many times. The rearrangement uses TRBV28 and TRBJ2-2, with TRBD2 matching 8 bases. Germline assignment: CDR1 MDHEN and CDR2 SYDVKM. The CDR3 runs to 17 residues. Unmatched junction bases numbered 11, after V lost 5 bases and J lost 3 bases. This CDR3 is CASSVPTAGVDTGELFF. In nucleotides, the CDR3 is TGTGCCAGCAGTGTACCCACAGCGGGAGTCGACACCGGGGAGCTGTTTTTT.

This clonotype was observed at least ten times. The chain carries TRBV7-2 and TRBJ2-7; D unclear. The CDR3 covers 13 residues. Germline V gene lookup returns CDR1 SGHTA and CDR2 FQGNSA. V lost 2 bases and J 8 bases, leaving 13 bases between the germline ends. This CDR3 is CASSLNAGGQQYF. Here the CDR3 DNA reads TGTGCCAGCAGCTTAAACGCAGGCGGTCAGCAGTACTTC.

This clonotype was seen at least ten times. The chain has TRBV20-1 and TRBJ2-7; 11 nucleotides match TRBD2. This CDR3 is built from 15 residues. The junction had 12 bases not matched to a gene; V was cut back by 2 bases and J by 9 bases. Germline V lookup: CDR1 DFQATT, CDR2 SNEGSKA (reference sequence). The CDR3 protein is CSARQGTSGVKGQYF. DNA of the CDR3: TGCAGTGCTAGACAAGGGACTAGCGGAGTGAAAGGGCAGTACTTC.

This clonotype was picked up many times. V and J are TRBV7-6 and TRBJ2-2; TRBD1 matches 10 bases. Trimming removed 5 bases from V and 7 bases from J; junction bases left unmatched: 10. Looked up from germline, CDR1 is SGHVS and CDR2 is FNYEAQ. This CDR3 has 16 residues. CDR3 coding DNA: TGTGCCAGCAGCCAACAGACAGGGGGCGTCGGCGGGGAGCTGTTTTTT. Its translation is CASSQQTGGVGGELFF.

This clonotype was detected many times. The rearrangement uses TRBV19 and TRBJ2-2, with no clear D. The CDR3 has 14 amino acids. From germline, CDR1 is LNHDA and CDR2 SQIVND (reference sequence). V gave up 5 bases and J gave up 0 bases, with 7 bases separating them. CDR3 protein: CASSWTTNTGELFF. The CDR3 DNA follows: TGTGCCAGTAGTTGGACGACGAACACCGGGGAGCTGTTTTTT.

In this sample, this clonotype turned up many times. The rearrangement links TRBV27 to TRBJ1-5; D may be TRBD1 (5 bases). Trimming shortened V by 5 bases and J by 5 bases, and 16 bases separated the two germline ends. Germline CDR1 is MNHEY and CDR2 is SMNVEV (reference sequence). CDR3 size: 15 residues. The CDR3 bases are TGTGCCAGCAGTCCCCTTGGGAGGGGAGATCAGCCCCAGCATTTT. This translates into CASSPLGRGDQPQHF.

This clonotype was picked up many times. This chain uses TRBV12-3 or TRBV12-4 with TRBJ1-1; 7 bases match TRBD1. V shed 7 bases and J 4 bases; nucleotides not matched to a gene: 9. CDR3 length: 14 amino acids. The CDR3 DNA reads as TGTGCCAGCATTAATAGGGAGGGGGCCACTGAAGCTTTCTTT. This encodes CASINREGATEAFF.